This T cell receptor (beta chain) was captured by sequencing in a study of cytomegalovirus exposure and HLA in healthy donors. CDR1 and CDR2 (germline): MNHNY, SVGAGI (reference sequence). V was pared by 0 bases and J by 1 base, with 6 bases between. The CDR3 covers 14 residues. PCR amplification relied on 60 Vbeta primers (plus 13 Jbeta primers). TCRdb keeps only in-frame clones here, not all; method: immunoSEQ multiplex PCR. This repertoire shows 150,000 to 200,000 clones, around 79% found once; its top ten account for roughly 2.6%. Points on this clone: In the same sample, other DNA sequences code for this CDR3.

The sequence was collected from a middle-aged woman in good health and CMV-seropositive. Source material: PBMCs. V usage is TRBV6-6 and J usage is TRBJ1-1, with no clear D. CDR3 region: CASSYSRGNTEAFF. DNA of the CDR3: TGTGCCAGCAGTTACTCGAGAGGGAACACTGAAGCTTTCTTT.